Following are 3 T cell receptor beta chains from one sample sequenced in a study of T cell changes during pregnancy in multiple sclerosis. This table comes from immunoSEQ multiplex PCR, and its TCRdb copy is limited to in-frame clones, with some not included. The sample holds more than 65,000 clones; 80% to 95% are singletons and the top ten take approximately 0.44%. The sample consisted of CD4+ T cells from peripheral blood mononuclear cells, taken before pregnancy. The receptors come from a female donor with multiple sclerosis, enrolled in a pregnancy study.

This clone occurred a few times. V is TRBV11-2 and J is TRBJ2-2; the D gene is possibly TRBD2 (6 bases). Per the germline V gene, CDR1 is SGHAT and CDR2 is FQNNGV. Trimming pared 4 bases from V and 0 bases from J, leaving 18 bases between. The CDR3 totals 18 residues. The CDR3 reads CASSSYGAGFANTGELFF. The DNA of the CDR3 is TGTGCCAGCAGCTCCTATGGGGCGGGGTTCGCGAACACCGGGGAGCTGTTTTTT.

V and J are TRBV29-1 and TRBJ1-1; D is unclear. Per the germline V gene, CDR1 is SQVTM and CDR2 is ANQGSEA. CDR3 length equals 13 residues. V was trimmed by 4 bases and J by 1 base, leaving 10 bases between them. The CDR3 region has the DNA TGCAGCGTTGTATGGAGGGAGAACACTGAAGCTTTCTTT. Its protein product is CSVVWRENTEAFF.

The V gene is TRBV19, the J gene TRBJ2-1; 10 bases are a match to TRBD2. CDR1 is LNHDA, CDR2 SQIVND, per germline (reference sequence). The V and J ends lost 5 bases and 5 bases, in that order; junction bases with no gene match: 3. This CDR3 is built from 14 residues. CDR3: CASSQLAGNNEQFF. CDR3 bases: TGTGCCAGTAGTCAACTAGCGGGAAACAATGAGCAGTTCTTC.